This T cell receptor beta chain was identified in a study of response to subunit inactivated influenza vaccine. TCRdb reprocessed the RT-PCR reads with MiXCR, giving one entry per CDR3 protein. The sample records some 570,000 distinct CDR3 sequences, around 11% being singletons. The study, taken as a whole, reports: Authors suggested each seasonal flu vaccination may recruit only limited numbers of new T cells.

The CDR3 loop spans 14 amino acids. V dropped 9 bases and J dropped 1 base, with 13 bases sitting between them. CDR1 and CDR2 (germline): MNHEY, SVGEGT. This clonotype was seen only a few times. The antigen is undetermined. A further study also used this sample, focusing on T cells expressing NK-cell markers. That report notes: A 5'RACE template switching approach incorporating UMIs was used to make TCR beta cDNA. Among eight sequenced donors, seven carried HCMV seropositivity while one was seronegative. Dominant NKG2C+ clonotypes accounted for 1.0-7.0% of CD8+ T cells in about 6 donors. Among four donors, these clonotypes also ranked first in the CD3+CD56-NKG2C+ fraction.

The chain couples TRBV6-2 or TRBV6-3 to TRBJ2-1, with D tentatively TRBD2 (6 bases). The receptor was isolated from a man in his forties or fifties who received an inactivated influenza vaccine. The input for sequencing was PBMCs from blood, taken on the day of vaccination. For the CDR3, the DNA is TGTGCCAGTCGTATGGGGGGATCCTACAATGAGCAGTTCTTC. Its translation: CASRMGGSYNEQFF.